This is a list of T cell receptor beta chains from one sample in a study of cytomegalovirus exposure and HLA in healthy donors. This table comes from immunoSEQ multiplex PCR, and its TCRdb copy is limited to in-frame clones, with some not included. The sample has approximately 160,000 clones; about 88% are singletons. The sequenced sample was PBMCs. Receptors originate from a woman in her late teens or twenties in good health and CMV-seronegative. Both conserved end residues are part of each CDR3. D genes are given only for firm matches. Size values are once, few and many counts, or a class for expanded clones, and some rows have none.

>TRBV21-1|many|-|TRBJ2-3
TGTGCCAGCAGCAAAGGTCGGGCAGGGGGTGGAGGCACAGATACGCAGTATTTT
CASSKGRAGGGGTDTQYF
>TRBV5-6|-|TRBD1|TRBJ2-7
TGTGCCAGCACGGGGACAGACATATACGAGCAGTACTTC
CASTGTDIYEQYF
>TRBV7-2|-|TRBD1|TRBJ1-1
TGTGCCAGCAGCTTAGGGATCAGGGGGATCGTTGAAGCTTTCTTT
CASSLGIRGIVEAFF
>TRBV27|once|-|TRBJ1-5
TGTGCCAGCAGTTTATCGCTATATCAGCCCCAGCATTTT
CASSLSLYQPQHF
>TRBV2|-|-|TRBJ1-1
TGTGCCAGCGAGGGAGCGAGGGCAGGAGCTTTCTTT
CASEGARAGAFF
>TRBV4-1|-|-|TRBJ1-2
TGCGCCAGCAGCCAAGACCTGACTTCTAACTATGGCTACACCTTC
CASSQDLTSNYGYTF
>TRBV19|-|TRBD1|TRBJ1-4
TGTGCCAGTAGTCTCATGGGACAGCACGAAAAACTGTTTTTT
CASSLMGQHEKLFF
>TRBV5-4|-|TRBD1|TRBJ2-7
TGTGCCAGCAGCCCACCGGGCCAGGGGGCCTCCTACGAGCAGTACTTC
CASSPPGQGASYEQYF
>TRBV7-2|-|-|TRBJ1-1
TGTGCCAGCAGCGTCAGGGGAAACACTGAAGCTTTCTTT
CASSVRGNTEAFF
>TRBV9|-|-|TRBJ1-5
TGTGCCAGCAGCGTAGGGAGAGAGAGCAATCAGCCCCAGCATTTT
CASSVGRESNQPQHF
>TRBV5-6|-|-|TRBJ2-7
TGTGCCAGCAGCGAGCTGTTCAGACAGGCGAATGCCTACGAGCAGTACTTC
CASSELFRQANAYEQYF
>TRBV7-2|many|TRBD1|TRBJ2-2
TGTGCCAGCAGCCCGGAGCGGACAGGGGGCGTCTTAAAAACCGGGGAGCTGTTTTTT
CASSPERTGGVLKTGELFF
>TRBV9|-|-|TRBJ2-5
TGTGCCAGCAGCGTAGAAGGAGGGTGGGAGACCCAGTACTTC
CASSVEGGWETQYF
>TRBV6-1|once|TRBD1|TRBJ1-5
TGTGCCACCTACAGGGGACATTTGAGCAATCAGCCCCAGCATTTT
CATYRGHLSNQPQHF
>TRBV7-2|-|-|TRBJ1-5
TGTGCCAGCAGCCCTTTCAATCAGCCCCAGCATTTT
CASSPFNQPQHF
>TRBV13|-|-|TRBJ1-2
TGTGCCAGCAGCTTAGGCGCCGGGAACTATGGCTACACCTTC
CASSLGAGNYGYTF
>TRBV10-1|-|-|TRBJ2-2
TGCGCCAGCAGCACCACGGGGACAACCACCGGGGAGCTGTTTTTT
CASSTTGTTTGELFF
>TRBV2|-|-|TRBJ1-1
TGTGCCAGTACAGGACAAGGTATCCTTGACACTGAAGCTTTCTTT
CASTGQGILDTEAFF
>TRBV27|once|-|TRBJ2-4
TGTGCCAGCAGTCCACAGGGAACCAAAAACATTCAGTACTTC
CASSPQGTKNIQYF
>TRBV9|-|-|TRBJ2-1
TGTGCCAGCAGCGTAGGGACAGCGACACACAATGAGCAGTTCTTC
CASSVGTATHNEQFF
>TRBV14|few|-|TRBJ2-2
TGTGCCAGCAGCCAAGTTTCTTGGCGGGAAAACACCGGGGAGCTGTTTTTT
CASSQVSWRENTGELFF
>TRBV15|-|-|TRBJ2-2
TGTGCCACCAGCAGGGGGGGGCTGAACACCGGGGAGCTGTTTTTT
CATSRGGLNTGELFF
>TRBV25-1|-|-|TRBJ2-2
TGTGCCAGCAGTGCCGGCCAGGGCGGGGAGCTGTTTTTT
CASSAGQGGELFF
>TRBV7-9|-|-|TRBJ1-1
TGTGCCAGCAGCTTAGCTGACAGATCTGAAGCTTTCTTT
CASSLADRSEAFF
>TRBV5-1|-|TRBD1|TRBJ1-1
TGCGCCAGCAGCCTGGGACAGGAACCACAGAAAGCTTTCTTT
CASSLGQEPQKAFF
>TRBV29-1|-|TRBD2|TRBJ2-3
TGCAGCACAGCGGGGTCGGGGAGCGTTGTTGATACGCAGTATTTT
CSTAGSGSVVDTQYF
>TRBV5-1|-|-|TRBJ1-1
TGCGCCAGCAGTATCCTAACAGGGAACACTGAAGCTTTCTTT
CASSILTGNTEAFF
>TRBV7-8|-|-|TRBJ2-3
TGTGCCAGCAGCTTAACTAGAGTAAGCACTAGGGATACGCAGTATTTT
CASSLTRVSTRDTQYF
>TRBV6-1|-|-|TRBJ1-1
TGTGCCAGCAGTGAAGCCGACGGGGAGGCCACTGAAGCTTTCTTT
CASSEADGEATEAFF
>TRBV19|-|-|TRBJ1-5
TGTGCCAGTAGTATAGTTGGGAAGGGGGTCGGTCAGCCCCAGCATTTT
CASSIVGKGVGQPQHF
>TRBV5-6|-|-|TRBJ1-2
TGTGCCAGCAGCTTGAGTCGAAGCTGGGGGGTCTATGGCTACACCTTC
CASSLSRSWGVYGYTF
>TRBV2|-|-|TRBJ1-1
TGTGCCAGCAGTGGACAGGTTCATGAAGCTTTCTTT
CASSGQVHEAFF
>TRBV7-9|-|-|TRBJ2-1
TGTGCCAGCAGCGTCGACGGGCGGGTTAACAATGAGCAGTTCTTC
CASSVDGRVNNEQFF